This T cell receptor beta chain was recovered during a study of OX40 agonist ivuxolimab in advanced cancers. As for the study in general: Administration of intravenous ivuxolimab to patients occurred every 2 weeks at 0.01 to 10 mg/kg. Partial responses were recorded for three patients, including one with hepatocellular carcinoma and two with cutaneous melanoma.

Some clones are missing from TCRdb's copy, which holds only in-frame ones; the method was immunoSEQ multiplex PCR. The repertoire consists of about 64,000 clones, with about 86% occurring once and the leading ten covering 2.1%. There are 15 residues in the CDR3. Germline V CDR1 and CDR2: KGHSH, LQKENI. The ends lost 6 bases at V and 5 bases at J; junction bases unmatched: 12. Of note for this clone: Its antigen is not known.

Findings of the study overall: Expansion of clones was among the lowest in partial responders at 0.1-3.0 mg/kg. In a subset of nonresponders, normalized T-cell clonal expansion was also low.

This TCR was sampled from an adult with an advanced solid tumor such as melanoma, head and neck, liver or kidney cancer. The V and J genes are TRBV18 and TRBJ1-2; 7 bases are a match to TRBD1. This specimen was CD4+ or CD8+ T cells sorted from blood, taken in a trial of the OX40 agonist ivuxolimab. The CDR3 nucleotides read TGTGCCAGCTCTCAAAAGGAGGGGGCGATATATGGCTACACCTTC. It codes for CASSQKEGAIYGYTF. Using reference TRBV18 and TRBJ1-2 for the parts outside the CDR3, the full variable domain is NAGVMQNPRHLVRRRGQEARLRCSPMKGHSHVYWYRQLPEEGLKFMVYLQKENIIDESGMPKERFSAEFPKEGPSILRIQQVVRGDSAAYFCASSQKEGAIYGYTFGSGTRLTVV.